This record looks at one TCR beta chain sequence and its context. Its antigen remains unidentified. Germline lookup yields CDR1 SGHDN and CDR2 FVKESK. Trimming took 4 bases from V and 8 from J, leaving 23 bases between them. The CDR3 is made up of 16 amino acids. The culture ran for 10 days, and then CD4+ T cells were isolated. Participants completed two doses of the BNT162b2 or mRNA-1273 vaccine. Cultures had half their medium replaced with IL-2 medium on days 3 and 7. The data stem from a study of vaccination effects on CD4 cells after COVID-19. Study in general: A few million PBMC per well received approximately 10 IU/ml IL-2 and 8 to 10 ug/ml peptides in culture.

Sequenced by immunoSEQ multiplex PCR; TCRdb stores in-frame clones only, minus some. The data contain approximately 47,000 clones, about 70% of them singletons. Findings and caveats of the study: Sampling in the study covered few convalescent patients and included no early post-infection timepoints. Clones of infection and vaccine origin contracted markedly late after vaccination.

Sequenced material: CD4+ T cells from PBMCs cultured without peptide, taken after COVID-19 vaccination. The gene calls are TRBV14 and TRBJ1-2; D is undetermined. The receptor's source is a human donor who received a COVID-19 vaccine. The CDR3 DNA reads as TGTGCCAGCAGCCGTGGTAGACAAGACGGCCGGGGAGGCTACACCTTC. This translates into CASSRGRQDGRGGYTF.